The 28 T cell receptor beta chains below all came from one sample that was sequenced in a study of cytotoxic CD8 clonotypes in ibrutinib-treated CLL. TCRdb's copy holds only in-frame clones and misses some; the assay was immunoSEQ multiplex PCR. The sample holds 150,000 or so clones, 80% to 90% seen once. The source was PBMCs, collected after 24 months of ibrutinib treatment. The receptors come from a human donor with chronic lymphocytic leukemia.

The genes are TRBV7-2 and TRBJ2-2; 9 positions agree with TRBD2. Germline lookup yields CDR1 SGHTA and CDR2 FQGNSA. Trimming cost V 8 bases and J 7 bases; bases outside gene matches: 17. The CDR3 is 17 residues long. CDR3 sequence: CASCWGVAGVRSGELFF. The CDR3 DNA is TGTGCCAGCTGCTGGGGGGTAGCGGGAGTCCGGAGCGGGGAGCTGTTTTTT.

The chain carries TRBV28 and TRBJ2-1; TRBD2 matches 9 bases. Trimming took 4 bases from V and 0 from J; bases not matched to a gene: 4. The CDR3 consists of 16 residues. Per germline, CDR1 MDHEN and CDR2 SYDVKM. CDR3 amino acids: CASSSLLAGSYNEQFF. CDR3 bases: TGTGCCAGCAGTTCATTACTAGCGGGCTCCTACAATGAGCAGTTCTTC.

The genes are TRBV27 and TRBJ2-6, with D uncertain. The germline V gene encodes CDR1 MNHEY and CDR2 SMNVEV (reference sequence). V was shortened by 5 bases and J by 1 base, with 6 bases between the two germline ends. The CDR3 extends over 14 amino acids. Written as DNA, the CDR3 is TGTGCCAGCAGTCCCTTGTCTGGGGCCAACGTCCTGACTTTC. It specifies CASSPLSGANVLTF.

This clone was seen once. V gene TRBV4-2 combines with J gene TRBJ2-3; D might be TRBD2 (5 bases). The CDR3 is made up of 17 amino acids. Germline lookup yields CDR1 LGHNA and CDR2 YNFKEQ. With 2 bases removed from V and 2 bases from J, the gap between germline ends came to 17 bases. The CDR3 protein is CASSQYVGAVYTDTQYF. The CDR3 DNA sequence: TGTGCCAGCAGCCAATACGTGGGAGCGGTATACACAGATACGCAGTATTTT.

The J gene is TRBJ1-3, the V gene TRBV7-3; weak D call: TRBD1 (5 bases). CDR1 and CDR2 from the germline V gene are SGHTA and FQGTGA. V was trimmed by 5 bases and J by 1 base, leaving 24 bases between them. The CDR3 loop spans 19 amino acids. The CDR3 region is CASSHQPGRPSPSGNTIYF. For the CDR3, the DNA is TGTGCCAGCAGCCACCAACCGGGACGCCCGTCCCCTTCTGGAAACACCATATATTTT. The variable domain in full, with the rest retrieved from reference TRBV7-3 and TRBJ1-3, is GAGVSQTPSNKVTEKGKYVELRCDPISGHTALYWYRQSLGQGPEFLIYFQGTGAADDSGLPNDRFFAVRPEGSVSTLKIQRTERGDSAVYLCASSHQPGRPSPSGNTIYFGEGSWLTVV.

The V and J genes are TRBV5-1 and TRBJ2-2; 10 bases match TRBD1. CDR1 SGHRS and CDR2 YFSETQ come from the germline V gene. The length of the CDR3 is 16 residues. With V trimmed by 4 bases and J by 7 bases, 10 bases remained unmatched. CDR3 DNA sequence: TGCGCCAGCAGCCTCCTCGGACAGGGGGGTAACGGGGAGCTGTTTTTT. Translated: CASSLLGQGGNGELFF.

The chain recombines TRBV5-1 with TRBJ2-1, with TRBD1 matching 11 bases. The CDR3 spans 15 residues. From germline, CDR1 is SGHRS and CDR2 YFSETQ. V gave up 3 bases and J gave up 6 bases; unmatched junction bases: 5. In DNA, the CDR3 is TGCGCCAGCAGCTCCGGACAGGGGGCGAGCAATGAGCAGTTCTTC. Translation: CASSSGQGASNEQFF. Full variable domain (rest looked up from reference TRBV5-1 and TRBJ2-1): KAGVTQTPRYLIKTRGQQVTLSCSPISGHRSVSWYQQTPGQGLQFLFEYFSETQRNKGNFPGRFSGRQFSNSRSEMNVSTLELGDSALYLCASSSGQGASNEQFFGPGTRLTVL.

The chain recombines TRBV19 with TRBJ1-1; 10 bases agree with TRBD1. Trimming cost V 6 bases and J 11 bases; bases outside gene matches: 9. The CDR3 has 13 amino acids. Germline values: CDR1 LNHDA, CDR2 SQIVND (reference sequence). CDR3 bases: TGTGCCAGTAGGGAGACAGGGGGCGCGAACGCTTTCTTT. It encodes CASRETGGANAFF. Based on the CDR3 plus reference TRBV19 and TRBJ1-1, the full variable domain is DGGITQSPKYLFRKEGQNVTLSCEQNLNHDAMYWYRQDPGQGLRLIYYSQIVNDFQKGDIAEGYSVSREKKESFPLTVTSAQKNPTAFYLCASRETGGANAFFGQGTRLTVV.

The chain is built from TRBV9 and TRBJ1-1, with D unresolved. The germline V gene has CDR1 SGDLS and CDR2 YYNGEE. This CDR3 comprises 12 residues. Trimming left V 7 bases short and J 7 bases short, with 14 bases between. The CDR3 DNA follows: TGTGCCAGCGGGAAGGTTAGCGGTGAAGCTTTCTTT. It is translated as CASGKVSGEAFF.

This clone has just one count. CDR3 DNA sequence: TGCGCCAGCAGCCAAGATTGGGGATCGGGACCTTCCTACAATGAGCAGTTCTTC. Encoded protein: CASSQDWGSGPSYNEQFF. The V and J genes are TRBV4-3 and TRBJ2-1, with D perhaps matching TRBD1 or TRBD2 (5 bases each). Trimming removed 0 bases from V and 1 base from J, with 16 bases in between. The CDR3 loop spans 18 amino acids. Germline loops: CDR1 LGHNA, CDR2 YSLEER.

The V and J genes are TRBV23-1 and TRBJ2-2; the match to TRBD1 covers 8 bases. TRBV23-1 is sorted into the ORF group, with uncertain function. Germline trimming cut 0 bases from V and 2 bases from J; bases unmatched to any gene: 8. The CDR3 totals 18 residues. The CDR3 reads CASSQSLTGESNTGELFF. CDR3 bases: TGCGCCAGCAGTCAATCCTTGACAGGGGAGTCCAACACCGGGGAGCTGTTTTTT.

This clone rates as medium-sized. The rearrangement links TRBV4-1 to TRBJ1-5; TRBD1 agrees at 8 bases. Germline V CDR1 and CDR2: MGHRA, YSYEKL. This CDR3 is built from 18 residues. Germline trimming cut 0 bases from V and 5 bases from J; bases unmatched to any gene: 12. CDR3 nucleotides: TGCGCCAGCAGCCAAGATAGGAAAAGGACAGGGACCGATCAGCCCCAGCATTTT. As protein: CASSQDRKRTGTDQPQHF.

This rearrangement joins TRBV7-9 to TRBJ2-7; TRBD1 aligns across 8 bases. Germline assignment: CDR1 SEHNR and CDR2 FQNEAQ (reference sequence). The CDR3 loop spans 15 amino acids. V shed 1 base, J shed 4 bases, and the junction held 6 bases outside the gene matches. The CDR3 sequence is CASSLVPQGAYEQYF. CDR3 bases: TGTGCCAGCAGCTTAGTACCGCAGGGGGCTTACGAGCAGTACTTC.

The chain recombines TRBV6-5 with TRBJ2-7, with a weak D call TRBD2 (6 bases). This CDR3 spans 15 amino acids. The V gene lost 3 bases and the J gene lost 4 bases, with 16 bases spanning the gap. Germline V lookup: CDR1 MNHEY, CDR2 SVGAGI. DNA of the CDR3: TGTGCCAGCAGTTATTCGGCGGGACGCGAATACGAGCAGTACTTC. Translated: CASSYSAGREYEQYF.

The CDR3 reads CASSLRVLGTEAFF. DNA for the CDR3: TGTGCCAGCAGCTTGCGGGTTTTAGGCACTGAAGCTTTCTTT. V gene TRBV5-8 combines with J gene TRBJ1-1; D is unresolved. Trimming shortened V by 1 base and J by 4 bases, and 11 bases separated the two germline ends. Per germline, CDR1 SGHTS and CDR2 YDEGEE. The CDR3 runs to 14 residues.

This sequence joins TRBV30 and TRBJ1-1; 10 bases match TRBD1. This CDR3 comprises 14 residues. Germline CDR1 GTSNPN, CDR2 SVGIG (reference sequence). The V segment lost 2 bases and the J segment 1 base; nucleotides outside the gene matches: 1. CDR3 loop: CAWSRDRGNTEAFF. The CDR3, as DNA: TGTGCCTGGAGTCGGGACAGGGGGAACACTGAAGCTTTCTTT.

The gene calls are TRBV28 and TRBJ1-6; D is unclear. Germline CDR1 and CDR2: MDHEN and SYDVKM. V gave up 3 bases and J gave up 11 bases, with 5 bases separating them. This CDR3 has 11 residues. The DNA for the CDR3 is TGTGCCAGCAGTTTCAAGGCACCCCTCCACTTT. Amino acids: CASSFKAPLHF.

This rearrangement joins TRBV9 to TRBJ1-6; D is ambiguous. The CDR3 is 13 amino acids. Germline CDR1 and CDR2: SGDLS and YYNGEE. The V end lost 5 bases, the J end lost 10 bases, and 13 bases lay between the germline ends. CDR3 protein: CASSSQVTSPLHF. The DNA of the CDR3 is TGTGCCAGCAGTTCCCAGGTAACCTCACCCCTCCACTTT.

The chain employs TRBV29-1 and TRBJ2-1, with 7 bases fitting TRBD2. Germline V gene data show CDR1 as SQVTM and CDR2 as ANQGSEA. Germline trimming cut 5 bases from V and 4 bases from J; bases unmatched to any gene: 8. The CDR3 runs to 14 residues. This CDR3 is CSVRSGDQYNEQFF. The CDR3 bases are TGCAGCGTTCGAAGCGGGGACCAATACAATGAGCAGTTCTTC.

The rearrangement uses TRBV28 and TRBJ2-7; 11 nucleotides match TRBD2. Looked up from germline, CDR1 is MDHEN and CDR2 is SYDVKM. The CDR3 covers 18 residues. The ends lost 2 bases at V and 8 bases at J; junction bases unmatched: 17. DNA of the CDR3: TGTGCCAGCAGTTTACACCCTAGCGGGGGGCCTCTGGCACCACAGCAGTACTTC. Its translation is CASSLHPSGGPLAPQQYF.

The chain combines TRBV28 with TRBJ2-7; perhaps TRBD2 as D (5 bases). Trimming removed 4 bases from V and 0 bases from J, with 13 bases in between. The CDR3 covers 15 residues. Germline assignment: CDR1 MDHEN and CDR2 SYDVKM. CDR3 nucleotide sequence: TGTGCCAGCAGTTCCCCAGCCAGCGGCTCCTACGAGCAGTACTTC. This encodes CASSSPASGSYEQYF.

J is TRBJ2-2 and V is TRBV9; 13 nucleotides match TRBD2. This CDR3 comprises 16 residues. Germline V gene lookup returns CDR1 SGDLS and CDR2 YYNGEE. With V trimmed by 0 bases and J by 4 bases, 0 bases remained unmatched. DNA for the CDR3: TGTGCCAGCAGCGTAGGACTAGCGGGGGGCACCGGGGAGCTGTTTTTT. Its translation is CASSVGLAGGTGELFF.

V usage is TRBV7-8 and J usage is TRBJ2-7, with D possibly being TRBD2 (7 bases). V lost 8 bases and J lost 5, with 19 bases in between. The germline V gene has CDR1 SGHVS and CDR2 FQNEAQ. This CDR3 is 14 amino acids long. This chain's CDR3 is CASLPGTGRDEQYF. CDR3 bases: TGTGCCAGCTTACCGGGAACAGGGAGGGACGAGCAGTACTTC.

The chain joins TRBV9 to TRBJ2-3, with a weak D call TRBD2 (5 bases). The CDR3 consists of 17 residues. V lost 0 bases and J lost 1, with 15 bases in between. The V gene's germline CDR1 is SGDLS and CDR2 YYNGEE. The CDR3 DNA is TGTGCCAGCAGCGTAGTAGGTGGGCTAGCAGGCACAGATACGCAGTATTTT. Translated, it gives CASSVVGGLAGTDTQYF.

This rearrangement joins TRBV29-1 to TRBJ1-2, with D possibly matching TRBD1 (5 bases). Per germline, CDR1 SQVTM and CDR2 ANQGSEA. This CDR3 has 13 amino acids. The V gene lost 2 bases and the J gene lost 7 bases, with 14 bases spanning the gap. CDR3 residues: CSVELEGVPGYTF. In DNA, the CDR3 is TGCAGCGTTGAACTGGAAGGGGTACCTGGCTACACCTTC.

The chain joins TRBV28 to TRBJ1-1; D call uncertain. From germline, CDR1 is MDHEN and CDR2 SYDVKM. This CDR3 contains 13 residues. V was trimmed by 3 bases and J by 1 base, leaving 6 bases between them. CDR3 protein: CASSFPQNTEAFF. The DNA for the CDR3 is TGTGCCAGCAGTTTCCCACAGAACACTGAAGCTTTCTTT.

The rearrangement joins TRBV28 to TRBJ1-1; 7 bases align to TRBD1. Per the germline V gene, CDR1 is MDHEN and CDR2 is SYDVKM. Trimming took 8 bases from V and 10 from J; bases not matched to a gene: 7. There are 11 residues in the CDR3. CDR3 sequence: CASLLRDRAFF. The CDR3 coding sequence is TGTGCCAGCCTACTCCGGGACAGAGCTTTCTTT.

This clone was counted a single time. V and J are TRBV7-3 and TRBJ1-2; unclear D gene. CDR1 is SGHTA and CDR2 is FQGTGA in the germline V gene. The V end lost 3 bases, the J end lost 0 bases, and 5 bases lay between the germline ends. The CDR3 totals 13 residues. This CDR3 is CASSLGTNYGYTF. In nucleotides, the CDR3 is TGTGCCAGCAGCTTGGGCACTAACTATGGCTACACCTTC.